This TCR beta chain was observed in a study of blood T cells in healthy people across ages. Study conclusions and caveats: While age rose, TCR beta diversity per million T cells dropped in a roughly linear way.

A sample-barcoded 5' primer and a J-beta primer mix were used in a second PCR of roughly 6 to 11 cycles. TCRdb called the 5' RACE reads again in MiXCR, with one record for every CDR3 protein. The table shows 350,000 to 450,000 distinct CDR3 sequences, with about 52% occurring only once. The ends lost 3 bases at V and 5 bases at J; junction bases unmatched: 7. The CDR3 has 16 amino acids. Germline CDR1 reads MNHEY; CDR2 reads SMNVEV (reference sequence). Note on this clonotype: The target antigen is unknown.

This chain joins TRBV27 and TRBJ2-5; TRBD1 matches at 12 bases. The source material was blood. The clonotype comes from a man aged 60 to 69 in good health. CDR3 bases: TGTGCCAGCAGTTTCTCGGGACAGGGGGCGAGGGAGACCCAGTACTTC. Translated, it gives CASSFSGQGARETQYF.